This TCR beta chain emerged from a study of blood T cell repertoires in COVID-19. About the study: Samples of COVID-19 (acute and convalescent) were obtained from the United States, Italy and Spain. The cDNA or gDNA used as material had been derived from T cells, B-cell-depleted T cells, or PBMCs.

Trimming left V 5 bases short and J 4 bases short, with 10 bases between. The CDR3 length is 13 residues. Germline assignment: CDR1 SGHTA and CDR2 FQGTGA. Method: immunoSEQ multiplex PCR; TCRdb's copy keeps in-frame clones and lacks some. The data hold about 340,000 clones, with around 82% observed a single time. Sequenced sample: peripheral blood. The source is a man aged 25 to 40 with active or convalescent COVID-19. The chain couples TRBV7-3 to TRBJ2-3; the D is unclear. In DNA form, the CDR3 reads TGTGCCAGCAGCCCACCAAGCGCAGATACGCAGTATTTT. Translating it yields CASSPPSADTQYF.